This passage covers 29 T cell receptor beta chains from one sample sequenced in a study of CXCR3-negative and CXCR3-positive naive CD8 T cells. Study-wide results and limits: A higher hydrophobicity marked the TRB CDR3s of CXCR3-positive naive cells versus CXCR3-negative naive cells.

5' RACE that incorporated UMI labels was used to prepare the TRB cDNA libraries. From its re-call of the 5' RACE reads, TCRdb lists each CDR3 protein once, without DNA. There are around 150,000 distinct CDR3 sequences in the sample, with 0.41% held by the top ten. These receptors have no identified antigens. The sequencing sample was made of naive CXCR3+ CD8+ T cells from blood. Subset meaning: CD45RO-CCR7+CD27+CD95- naive CD8+ T cells expressing CXCR3 (TNR3+). The receptor set was obtained from a human donor in good health. Some clones in this sample may be carry-over from other donors' samples.

This chain connects TRBV28 to TRBJ2-1. CDR1 is MDHEN and CDR2 is SYDVKM in the germline V gene. This CDR3 is built from 14 residues. CDR3 region: CASSLLRYYNEQFF.

The V and J genes are TRBV7-9 and TRBJ2-6; the D call from TCRdb, TRBD1, cannot be confirmed without DNA. Germline CDR1 is SEHNR and CDR2 is FQNEAQ (reference sequence). CDR3 length: 17 amino acids. The CDR3 is CASSHRDRGEGANVLTF.

The V call is TRBV29-1, the J call TRBJ2-7; TCRdb's D gene call, TRBD1, goes unchecked for lack of DNA. Germline CDR1 is SQVTM and CDR2 is ANQGSEA. There are 13 residues in the CDR3. The CDR3 loop reads CSAAETGFYEQYF.

CDR3: CASGGLAGAEQYF. The J gene is TRBJ2-7, the V gene TRBV7-9; TCRdb calls TRBD2, which cannot be checked without DNA. The CDR3 length is 13 residues. Germline V gene lookup returns CDR1 SEHNR and CDR2 FQNEAQ (reference sequence).

This chain uses TRBV6-2 or TRBV6-3 with TRBJ2-1; TCRdb indicates TRBD2, and absent DNA this call remains unverified. Germline V gives CDR1 MNHEY, CDR2 SVGEGT. This CDR3 is 15 amino acids long. The CDR3 sequence: CASSNRLAGDNEQFF.

The rearrangement links TRBV19 to TRBJ2-7; TCRdb outputs TRBD2, but without DNA this stays unchecked. The CDR3 spans 17 residues. Germline V gene lookup returns CDR1 LNHDA and CDR2 SQIVND (reference sequence). The CDR3 reads CASSPNLGTRVVYEQYF.

This rearrangement joins TRBV6-1 to TRBJ1-5. The CDR3 loop spans 15 amino acids. The germline V gene has CDR1 MNHNS and CDR2 SASEGT. The CDR3 here is CASSEWELSNQPQHF.

The rearrangement links TRBV7-2 to TRBJ1-1; no DNA is available, so the TRBD1 call from TCRdb remains unchecked. This CDR3 spans 14 amino acids. CDR1 is SGHTA, CDR2 FQGNSA, per germline. This CDR3 is CASSHWTGNTEAFF. The whole variable domain, remainder taken from reference TRBV7-2 and TRBJ1-1, is GAGVSQSPSNKVTEKGKDVELRCDPISGHTALYWYRQSLGQGLEFLIYFQGNSAPDKSGLPSDRFSAERTGGSVSTLTIQRTQQEDSAVYLCASSHWTGNTEAFFGQGTRLTVV.

The chain combines TRBV4-1 with TRBJ1-6; TCRdb selects TRBD1, and the lack of DNA leaves this call unchecked. The CDR3 runs to 18 residues. The germline V gene encodes CDR1 MGHRA and CDR2 YSYEKL. The CDR3 loop is CASSQTVNTGHYNSPLHF.

This chain connects TRBV2 to TRBJ2-4; TCRdb lists TRBD1, though no DNA is available to test this call. In germline, CDR1 is SNHLY, CDR2 FYNNEI. The CDR3 is 18 amino acids. CDR3 protein: CASSEPLTGFSSKNIQYF.

The chain is built from TRBV6-6 and TRBJ2-3; the D call of TRBD2 rests on TCRdb alone, since no DNA is present to check it. The CDR3 covers 14 residues. The germline CDR1 and CDR2 sequences are MNHNY and SVGAGI (reference sequence). CDR3 amino acids: CASSQEGGGDTQYF.

The rearrangement uses TRBV5-1 and TRBJ1-1. This CDR3 comprises 17 residues. Germline CDR1 SGHRS, CDR2 YFSETQ. The CDR3 protein is CASSHTEIDHLYTEAFF.

The chain recombines TRBV7-2 with TRBJ2-5; the D call of TRBD2 rests on TCRdb alone, since no DNA is present to check it. Per the germline V gene, CDR1 is SGHTA and CDR2 is FQGNSA. This CDR3 is built from 15 residues. CDR3 residues: CASSLELAGSETQYF. The complete variable domain, with remaining parts taken from reference TRBV7-2 and TRBJ2-5, reads GAGVSQSPSNKVTEKGKDVELRCDPISGHTALYWYRQSLGQGLEFLIYFQGNSAPDKSGLPSDRFSAERTGGSVSTLTIQRTQQEDSAVYLCASSLELAGSETQYFGPGTRLLVL.

The chain is built from TRBV14 and TRBJ2-7; lacking DNA, the TRBD1 call made by TCRdb goes unchecked. Germline CDR1 reads SGHDN; CDR2 reads FVKESK. This CDR3 region has 12 residues. CDR3 protein: CASSQQGYEQYF.

The chain recombines TRBV10-1 with TRBJ2-1; TCRdb designates TRBD2, a call that cannot be tested without DNA. Germline V gene sequence: CDR1 WNHNN, CDR2 SYGVQD (reference sequence). There are 15 residues in the CDR3. CDR3 amino acids: CASSPREGHNNEQFF.

This chain links TRBV7-9 with TRBJ2-3; the D call of TRBD1 rests on TCRdb alone, since no DNA is present to check it. The length of the CDR3 is 18 residues. Germline CDR1 is SEHNR and CDR2 is FQNEAQ (reference sequence). CDR3: CASSYILPRAQGSDTQYF.

The V and J genes are TRBV28 and TRBJ2-3. The length of the CDR3 is 12 residues. Germline V gives CDR1 MDHEN, CDR2 SYDVKM. The CDR3 sequence: CASSLITDTQYF.

The V and J genes are TRBV27 and TRBJ1-2; the D gene TCRdb calls, TRBD1, cannot be checked with no DNA. This CDR3 has 13 amino acids. The V gene's germline CDR1 is MNHEY and CDR2 SMNVEV (reference sequence). The CDR3 sequence: CASSPGYNYGYTF.

This rearrangement joins TRBV5-5 to TRBJ2-2; as DNA is missing, the TRBD1 call by TCRdb cannot be tested. CDR3 length equals 17 residues. Germline V lookup: CDR1 SGHKS, CDR2 YYEKEE (reference sequence). The CDR3 loop is CASSFDRTGENTGELFF.

The chain couples TRBV29-1 to TRBJ2-1; as DNA is missing, the TRBD1 call by TCRdb cannot be tested. Germline assignment: CDR1 SQVTM and CDR2 ANQGSEA. CDR3 size: 13 residues. The CDR3 is CSVEKGAKNEQFF.

The rearrangement joins TRBV6-5 to TRBJ1-2. From germline, CDR1 is MNHEY and CDR2 SVGAGI. This CDR3 has 13 residues. The CDR3 region is CASSYSKLGGYTF.

V is TRBV6-2 or TRBV6-3 and J is TRBJ2-3; the D gene TCRdb calls, TRBD1, cannot be checked with no DNA. Germline CDR1 MNHEY, CDR2 SVGEGT. This CDR3 has 15 residues. The CDR3 here is CASTLLADNTDTQYF.

The rearrangement joins TRBV23-1 to TRBJ1-5; TCRdb gives TRBD1 as the D gene, but with no DNA this cannot be confirmed. TRBV23-1 is designated an ORF whose function remains uncertain. The CDR3 is 20 amino acids. CDR3 sequence reads: CASSRTVYPQGTGPNQPQHF.

The chain uses TRBV28 and TRBJ2-7; TCRdb returns TRBD1, unconfirmable since there is no DNA. Germline V CDR1 and CDR2: MDHEN, SYDVKM. CDR3 length: 14 residues. The CDR3: CAASKDRAQGKQYF.

The CDR3 sequence is CASSLRRGLETQYF. V and J are TRBV7-8 and TRBJ2-5; absent DNA, TCRdb's TRBD1 call cannot be checked. The CDR3 length is 14 residues. Germline V lookup: CDR1 SGHVS, CDR2 FQNEAQ.

This chain joins TRBV10-3 and TRBJ1-4; TCRdb returns TRBD1, unconfirmable since there is no DNA. The germline V gene has CDR1 ENHRY and CDR2 SYGVKD. This CDR3 region has 14 residues. Here the CDR3 reads CAINPDGDTEKLFF.

V and J are TRBV12-3 or TRBV12-4 and TRBJ2-7; TCRdb's D gene call, TRBD2, goes unchecked for lack of DNA. The CDR3 runs 14 residues. The CDR3 loop reads CASRPGLAGVEQYF.

The chain recombines TRBV5-1 with TRBJ2-7; TCRdb's D call, TRBD2, is unchecked because there is no DNA. CDR1 and CDR2 from the germline V gene are SGHRS and YFSETQ. The length of the CDR3 is 13 residues. The CDR3 protein is CASSLSAGWEQYF.

The chain is built from TRBV28 and TRBJ2-7; there is no DNA to check the TCRdb D call of TRBD2. Germline values: CDR1 MDHEN, CDR2 SYDVKM. CDR3 length equals 17 residues. CDR3 loop: CASLAGLAGGLSYEQYF.